The rows below give T cell receptor beta chains drawn from one sample of a study of cytomegalovirus exposure and HLA in healthy donors. The method was immunoSEQ multiplex PCR; TCRdb's version includes in-frame clones alone and lacks a portion of them. The profile shows roughly 150,000 clones, roughly a tenth of them singletons. Material: PBMCs. Receptors originate from a male donor in good health and CMV-seronegative. Each CDR3 is given with its conserved first and last residue. The D gene is left open where the match is weak. Not all rows give a size; the values are once, few, many and, for expanded clones, a class.

j_call	clone_size	v_call	d_call	cdr3_nt	cdr3_aa
TRBJ1-1	.	TRBV11-2	.	TGTGCCAGCACCACCCAGGGGATGAACACTGAAGCTTTCTTT	CASTTQGMNTEAFF
TRBJ1-4	few	TRBV2	.	TGTGCCAGCAGTGAAGCGCGAGAGGGATTGGGTGAAAAACTGTTTTTT	CASSEAREGLGEKLFF
TRBJ2-7	.	TRBV30	.	TGTGCCTGGAGTACCGGGACTGCCCCCAACGAGCAGTACTTC	CAWSTGTAPNEQYF
TRBJ1-1	few	TRBV5-1	.	TGCGCCAGCAGCTTGAGGGGGAGGGACACTGAAGCTTTCTTT	CASSLRGRDTEAFF
TRBJ1-1	few	TRBV7-6	TRBD1	TGTGCCAGCAGCTTCCTAACAGGGGTGAACACTGAAGCTTTCTTT	CASSFLTGVNTEAFF
TRBJ2-1	.	TRBV4-3	.	TGCGCCAGCAGCCAAGTGGACACCTACAATGAGCAGTTCTTC	CASSQVDTYNEQFF
TRBJ1-4	.	TRBV18	TRBD1	TGTGCCAGCTCCCCTAGCCGACCCGGGACAGTTAATGAAAAACTGTTTTTT	CASSPSRPGTVNEKLFF
TRBJ1-4	few	TRBV10-3	.	TGTGCCATCAGTTCCTACAGGGAGATTAATGAAAAACTGTTTTTT	CAISSYREINEKLFF
TRBJ1-2	few	TRBV10-3	.	TGTGCCATCAGTGCCCAAGCCGTCCCCAGGGGCTACACCTTC	CAISAQAVPRGYTF
TRBJ2-1	few	TRBV27	TRBD1	TGTGCCAGCAGCGCGGACAGGGCGGACAATGAGCAGTTCTTC	CASSADRADNEQFF
TRBJ1-5	.	TRBV30	TRBD1	TGTGCCTGGAGAAAAAAGCTAGGGACAGCTTTTAATCAGCCCCAGCATTTT	CAWRKKLGTAFNQPQHF
TRBJ2-7	.	TRBV28	.	TGTGCCAGCAGACCTTTGGACAGTTTGTACGAGCAGTACTTC	CASRPLDSLYEQYF
TRBJ1-6	few	TRBV5-1	.	TGCGCCAGCAGCTTGGATCCCGGTAATTCACCCCTCCACTTT	CASSLDPGNSPLHF
TRBJ2-7	.	TRBV6-5	TRBD1	TGTGCCAGCAGTTACTCAGGTCCCAGGGGGTACGAGCAGTACTTC	CASSYSGPRGYEQYF
TRBJ1-5	few	TRBV15	.	TGTGCCACCAGCAGAGACAGGGGCGATCAGCCCCAGCATTTT	CATSRDRGDQPQHF
TRBJ2-1	.	TRBV4-3	.	TGCGCCAGCAGCCAAGTCATGGGGAGCTCCTACAATGAGCAGTTCTTC	CASSQVMGSSYNEQFF
TRBJ2-7	few	TRBV18	.	TGTGCCAGCTCACCAGCAGGGGAACGATACGAGCAGTACTTC	CASSPAGERYEQYF
TRBJ1-1	few	TRBV6-5	TRBD1	TGTGCCACCAGGACAGGGGATGCCACTGAAGCTTTCTTT	CATRTGDATEAFF
TRBJ1-4	.	TRBV6-4	.	TGTGCCAGCAGTGACTCATGGCAAGGAGGCCCTGCAACTAATGAAAAACTGTTTTTT	CASSDSWQGGPATNEKLFF
TRBJ1-1	few	TRBV25-1	.	TGTGCCAGCAGTAGAGGAGGAACTGAAGCTTTCTTT	CASSRGGTEAFF
TRBJ2-7	few	TRBV5-4	TRBD1	TGTGCCAGCAGCCCATCCCCCGGGACAGGGATTACCTACGAGCAGTACTTC	CASSPSPGTGITYEQYF
TRBJ2-6	few	TRBV7-3	.	TGTGCCAGCAGCTTCACAGCAGATGGGGCCAACGTCCTGACTTTC	CASSFTADGANVLTF
TRBJ2-7	few	TRBV16	.	TGTGCCAGCAGCCTTATGACAGGTTCCTACGAGCAGTACTTC	CASSLMTGSYEQYF
TRBJ2-1	few	TRBV7-9	.	TGTGCCAGCAGCTCAGAGAAGCGACAGGGAGGTGAGCAGTTCTTC	CASSSEKRQGGEQFF
TRBJ2-7	.	TRBV5-8	.	TGTGCCAGCAGCTTAGCCCCATCCTACGAGCAGTACTTC	CASSLAPSYEQYF
TRBJ1-5	few	TRBV10-3	.	TGTGCCATCAGTGACCTGAATCAGCCCCAGCATTTT	CAISDLNQPQHF
TRBJ1-1	few	TRBV28	TRBD1	TGTGCCAGCAGTTCCGACAGGGGGCGAACTGAAGCTTTCTTT	CASSSDRGRTEAFF
TRBJ2-7	.	TRBV29-1	TRBD2	TGCAGCGTGAACTTGGCGGGAGGGTACGAGCAGTACTTC	CSVNLAGGYEQYF
TRBJ2-3	.	TRBV5-1	TRBD2	TGCGCCAGCAGCGAGGGACTAGCGGGGGGGCCGGGCACAGATACGCAGTATTTT	CASSEGLAGGPGTDTQYF
TRBJ2-1	few	TRBV19	TRBD1	TGTGCCAGTAGTATTAAGGACAGGCCTGGAATGCAGTTCTTC	CASSIKDRPGMQFF
TRBJ2-1	few	TRBV7-2	.	TGTGCCAGCAGCTTACAGGGGAGTACCTACAATGAGCAGTTCTTC	CASSLQGSTYNEQFF
TRBJ2-7	few	TRBV6-5	TRBD2	TGTGCCTCCACTGGGACTAGCGGACCCTACGAGCAGTACTTC	CASTGTSGPYEQYF
TRBJ1-4	.	TRBV28	TRBD1	TGTGCCAGCAGTGCCGGACAGGGCTGGGAAAAACTGTTTTTT	CASSAGQGWEKLFF
TRBJ2-1	.	TRBV6-1	TRBD2	TGTGCCAGCAGTGAATCACCTCTAGCGGGAGGGTCCCGCGAGCAGTTCTTC	CASSESPLAGGSREQFF
TRBJ1-5	.	TRBV10-3	.	TGTGCCACCCGGGGGGGAGGGGTCAATCAGCCCCAGCATTTT	CATRGGGVNQPQHF
TRBJ2-2	.	TRBV5-1	.	TGCGCCAGCAGCTTGAGTTTGTCAGCGAACACCGGGGAGCTGTTTTTT	CASSLSLSANTGELFF
TRBJ2-7	few	TRBV19	TRBD2	TGTGCCAGCCGTCTCGCGGCTAGCGGATCCCTCGAGCAGTACTTC	CASRLAASGSLEQYF
TRBJ2-7	few	TRBV10-3	.	TGTGCCATCAGTGAGTCGGGGGGGCGAAACGAGCAGTACTTC	CAISESGGRNEQYF
TRBJ2-1	.	TRBV5-1	.	TGCGCCAGCAGCTTGGCGGATGAGCAGTTCTTC	CASSLADEQFF
TRBJ2-1	few	TRBV5-1	TRBD1	TGCGCCAGCAGCCTAGGGACAGCCTCCTACAATGAGCAGTTCTTC	CASSLGTASYNEQFF
TRBJ1-1	.	TRBV7-8	.	TGTGCCAGCAGCCCGGAAGGGGGTGGGGGAAGGGAAGCTTTCTTT	CASSPEGGGGREAFF
TRBJ2-7	few	TRBV21-1	.	TGTGCCAGCAGCGTAGACAGGGGGGGTTACGAGCAGTACTTC	CASSVDRGGYEQYF
TRBJ1-2	.	TRBV27	TRBD1	TGTGCCAGCAGTTCAAGGACAGGGATGGACTATGGCTACACCTTC	CASSSRTGMDYGYTF
TRBJ1-2	.	TRBV4-1	.	TGCGCCAGCAGCCAAGCCGTCAGTTCCCTCTATGGCTACACCTTC	CASSQAVSSLYGYTF
TRBJ2-3	few	TRBV28	.	TGTGCCAGCAGTTCGCGACTAGTCCCCTACACAGATACGCAGTATTTT	CASSSRLVPYTDTQYF